This T cell receptor (beta chain) was documented in a study of long-term antiretroviral therapy in people with HIV. CDR3 size: 15 residues. V was trimmed by 2 bases and J by 6 bases, leaving 17 bases between them. CDR1 SGDLS and CDR2 YYNGEE come from the germline V gene. This clone was recorded only once. At least one PBMC sample before ART and at least two after were required. Each HIV-infected participant was given treatment in the United States. Specimens carried roughly 0.9-10 million cryopreserved PBMC before DNA extraction. Researchers report immunoSEQ v3.0 was run at survey level. Libraries were prepared by immunoSEQ multiplex PCR; TCRdb keeps only in-frame clonotypes and omits some of them. The table lists around 18,000 clones, about nine tenths of them singletons.

Material: unsorted PBMCs, obtained 3 years after starting antiretroviral therapy. The clonotype was recovered from a man over 45 with HIV. The rearrangement links TRBV9 to TRBJ1-1; TRBD1 is a possible D gene (5 bases). The CDR3 sequence: CASSVWEGTLPEAFF. DNA for the CDR3: TGTGCCAGCAGCGTCTGGGAGGGGACGCTTCCTGAAGCTTTCTTT.